This T cell receptor beta chain was captured by sequencing in a study of metastatic and nonmetastatic thyroid tumors. Study-wide background: Across blood and tumor or nodule tissue, repertoires from malignant and benign thyroid patients were compared with one another.

This CDR3 comprises 14 residues. CDR1 and CDR2 from the germline V gene are MNHEY and SVGEGT. V shed 0 bases and J shed 5 bases, with 10 bases lying between them. This clone was observed a few times. Authors' analysis steps: The authors used CDR3 differences across clinicopathological groups to build a distant-metastasis classifier for papillary thyroid cancer. Using MiXCR, TCRdb re-called clones from the PCR reads. What appears here as the V and J calls and clone size reflects TCRdb's work, not the paper's. The data contain approximately 19,000 clones, 30% to 40% of them singletons. Thyroid surgery was preceded by no treatment in any patient.

Sequencing was performed on tumor tissue. The TCR was taken from a male donor with papillary thyroid cancer or a benign thyroid nodule (not recorded which). Some clones in this sample may be carry-over from other donors' samples. The chain has TRBV6-2 or TRBV6-3 and TRBJ1-1; the D is unclear. CDR3 region: CASSYSLGGTEAFF. The CDR3 DNA is TGTGCCAGCAGTTACTCACTCGGTGGGACTGAAGCTTTCTTT.